The entry below describes one T cell receptor beta chain. Its binding antigen is unknown. From each donor, an approximately 2.5 ml peripheral blood sample was collected into PAXgene tubes and kept at -80 degrees C. Total RNA was isolated from whole blood with the PAXgene blood miRNA kit on an automated QIAcube, without T cell sorting. Peripheral blood from monozygotic twin pairs who were concordant or discordant for inflammatory bowel disease underwent deep TCRalpha and TCRbeta repertoire profiling using unique molecular barcoding. Smoking habits were recorded for all twin pairs, with individuals classified as current, former or never smokers. The cysteine opens and the phenylalanine closes a CDR3 of 15 amino acids. The record lacks a DNA sequence. The germline V gene (reference sequence) supplies CDR1 SGHKS and CDR2 YYEKEE. This record comes from a study of monozygotic twins with inflammatory bowel disease (dated by TCRdb to between 2018 and 2021). The study in broad terms: In total, around 28 monozygotic twin pairs made up the full study: 19 Danish pairs, all IBD-discordant, plus nine German pairs, of which four were IBD-concordant and five were IBD-discordant. The search for disease-associated traits relied mainly on comparing, within discordant pairs, IBD patients with their genetically identical healthy co-twins. Each individual had, on average, about 151 000 unique TCRalpha sequences and 181 000 unique TCRbeta sequences available for analysis.

Receptor libraries were prepared by 5' RACE. For each TCR library, around 3,800 ng of total RNA was used. For each sample, cDNA synthesis with SMARTScribe reverse transcriptase was split into eight separate reactions. During cDNA synthesis, unique molecular identifiers containing a 6-nucleotide sample barcode were introduced by template switching. Two nested PCRs of approximately 16 and 10 cycles amplified the TCRalpha and TCRbeta cDNA, and bead purification followed each PCR. Before amplification, the cDNA was both treated with uracil DNA-glycosylase and purified with the QIAquick PCR purification kit. The second PCR was the step at which Illumina TruSeq-compatible adapters and sample-specific barcodes were added. Library quality and concentration were checked on TapeStation and Qubit, and libraries were pooled at around 4.9 ng each. Sequencing of pooled libraries was carried out on an Illumina HiSeq2500 single-index Rapid Run using 2 x 100 bp reads and custom sequencing primers. The paper's processing steps were these. PCR and sequencing errors were corrected by UMI-based consensus assembly using MiGEC version 1.2.6. MiXCR version 2.1.1 handled V(D)J alignment, clonotype assembly and CDR3 extraction. To normalise gene usage, clonotype sharing and MAIT/NKT TCR abundance, the analysis used the top 1000, 10 000 and 20 000 clonotypes per sample. Diversity was computed as the inverse Simpson index with the vegan R package after downsampling to 27 000 UMIs. Paired Mann-Whitney U tests were applied to discordant twin pairs, and Benjamini-Hochberg correction was used for multiple testing. TCRdb reprocessed the public reads and reports one entry per CDR3 protein sequence, without DNA. What appears here as the V and J calls and clone size reflects TCRdb's work, not the paper's. The sample table records about 380,000 distinct CDR3 sequences. Approximately 2.8% of the sample goes to the ten largest clones.

The research as a whole found: Fewer clonotypes were shared with other individuals by IBD patients than by healthy twins, most markedly in patients showing signs of disease activity. Background noise and inter-individual variability may have been introduced into the repertoires by the differing immunosuppressive treatments among patients. The analysis was unable to tell different T cell subtypes apart. TCRbeta repertoire diversity, by inverse Simpson index, was decreased in IBD patients compared with their healthy co-twins. Concordant and discordant twins showed no difference in repertoire similarity, possibly because of limited statistical power. No single strong signal or clonotype linked to IBD turned up in the results, so the idea that one exists was not supported.

The receptor was isolated from a human donor with ulcerative colitis or Crohn's disease, or a healthy co-twin of an affected twin (not recorded which). This sequence uses TRBV5-5 and TRBJ2-7; TCRdb's D gene call, TRBD1, goes unchecked for lack of DNA. The sequenced material came from blood. The CDR3 loop reads CASSVGQLFSYEQYF. With all but the CDR3 taken from the reference TRBV5-5 and TRBJ2-7 genes, the full variable domain is: DAGVTQSPTHLIKTRGQQVTLRCSPISGHKSVSWYQQVLGQGPQFIFQYYEKEERGRGNFPDRFSARQFPNYSSELNVNALLLGDSALYLCASSVGQLFSYEQYFGPGTRLTVT.